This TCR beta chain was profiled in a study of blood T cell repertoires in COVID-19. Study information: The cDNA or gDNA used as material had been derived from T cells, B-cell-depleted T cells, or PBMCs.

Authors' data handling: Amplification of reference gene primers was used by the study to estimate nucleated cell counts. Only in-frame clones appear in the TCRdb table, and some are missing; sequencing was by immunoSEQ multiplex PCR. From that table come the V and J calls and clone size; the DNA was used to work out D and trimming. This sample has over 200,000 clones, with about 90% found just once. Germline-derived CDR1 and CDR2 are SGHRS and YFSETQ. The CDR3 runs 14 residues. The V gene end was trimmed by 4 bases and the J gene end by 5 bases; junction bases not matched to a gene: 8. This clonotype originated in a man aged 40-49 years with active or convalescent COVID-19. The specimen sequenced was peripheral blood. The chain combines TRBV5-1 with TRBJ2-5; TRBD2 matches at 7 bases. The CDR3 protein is CASSLRDYRETQYF. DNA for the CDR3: TGCGCCAGCAGCCTCCGGGACTATAGGGAGACCCAGTACTTC.